Below, 25 T cell receptor beta chains from the same sample are listed, as sequenced in a study of blood T cell repertoires in COVID-19 (dated by TCRdb to about 2020). Library prep was done by the immunoSEQ multiplex PCR assay. In TCRdb, the immuneACCESS table is reduced to in-frame sequences with V and J assigned. These tables do not hold every clone; where another copy was compared, an unresolved V gene accounts for under half, and the others remain unexplained. Counted in this sample were around 30,000 clones; approximately 80% of them appeared once. Over 20% of the sample is in the top ten clones. Sequencing used peripheral blood. Receptor source: a human donor in a cohort sampled during active COVID-19.

This clone came up a few times. The chain is built from TRBV5-4 and TRBJ2-7; 10 positions agree with TRBD2. The germline gives CDR1 SGHNT, CDR2 YYREEE (reference sequence). With V trimmed by 2 bases and J by 2 bases, 4 bases remained unmatched. This CDR3 is 15 amino acids long. CDR3: CASSFLGLATYEQYF. In nucleotides, the CDR3 is TGTGCCAGCAGCTTCCTGGGACTAGCGACCTACGAGCAGTACTTC.

Turning to this clone: The junction differs from germline at one of its ends, possibly a read error. V and J are TRBV5-1 and TRBJ1-1; D unclear. The CDR3 has 14 residues. Germline values: CDR1 SGHRS, CDR2 YFSETQ. The CDR3 coding sequence is TGCGCCAGCACCTTGGGTCGCGGCAACACTGAAGCTTTCTTT. Amino acid sequence: CASTLGRGNTEAFF.

The chain recombines TRBV7-2 with TRBJ1-2, with a tentative D call TRBD1 (5 bases). Germline V gene sequence: CDR1 SGHTA, CDR2 FQGNSA. This CDR3 has 13 amino acids. Deletions cut 5 bases from V and 10 bases from J, with 17 bases between. The CDR3, as DNA: TGTGCCAGCAGCCCCTGGGCAGGGATGGACTACACCTTC. It translates to CASSPWAGMDYTF.

About this clone itself: Germline and junction disagree at one end, which may indicate a read error. This chain uses TRBV5-1 with TRBJ1-2; D not resolved. From germline, CDR1 is SGHRS and CDR2 YFSETQ. The CDR3 is 13 amino acids. CDR3 DNA: TGCGCCAGCAGCTTGGGATCGGGAGGCGGAGGGATTTTC. Its protein is CASSLGSGGGGIF.

This clone was detected only a few times. The chain employs TRBV27 and TRBJ1-6; 7 nucleotides line up with TRBD1. Unmatched junction bases numbered 5, after V lost 3 bases and J lost 3 bases. Looked up from germline, CDR1 is MNHEY and CDR2 is SMNVEV (reference sequence). The CDR3 has 16 amino acids. The DNA of the CDR3 is TGTGCCAGCAGTTTTACTGGACAGGTCTATAATTCACCCCTCCACTTT. Amino acid sequence: CASSFTGQVYNSPLHF.

This clone was counted between two and nine times. V and J are TRBV11-2 and TRBJ2-3; 12 nucleotides match TRBD2. CDR1 is SGHAT and CDR2 is FQNNGV in the germline V gene. V lost 7 bases, J lost 7 bases, and 12 bases stayed unmatched. The CDR3 loop spans 16 amino acids. For the CDR3, the DNA is TGTGCCAGCACCGAGACGACTAGCGGGAGCTTAAATACGCAGTATTTT. It specifies CASTETTSGSLNTQYF.

The chain recombines TRBV10-1 with TRBJ2-7; 8 nucleotides agree with TRBD1. The CDR3 length is 13 residues. Germline V lookup: CDR1 WNHNN, CDR2 SYGVQD (reference sequence). With 5 bases clipped from V and 3 bases from J, the junction kept 3 bases outside the gene matches. The CDR3 protein is CASSFDRGYEQYF. In DNA form, the CDR3 reads TGCGCCAGCAGTTTCGACAGGGGCTACGAGCAGTACTTC.

This rearrangement joins TRBV3-1 (or the pseudogene TRBV3-2) to TRBJ1-2, with TRBD1 matching over 8 bases. V dropped 4 bases and J dropped 5; count of bases not matched to a gene: 6. CDR3 length: 14 amino acids. CDR1 and CDR2 (germline): LGHDT, YNNKEL (reference sequence). The CDR3 protein is CASSPGQGGYGYTF. The CDR3 bases are TGTGCCAGCAGCCCCGGACAGGGCGGGTATGGCTACACCTTC.

The chain carries TRBV28 and TRBJ2-7, with D possibly matching TRBD1 (6 bases). Germline CDR1 and CDR2: MDHEN and SYDVKM. The CDR3 has 13 amino acids. The V and J ends lost 7 bases and 1 base respectively, with 11 bases between them. The CDR3 sequence: CASTSGQSYEQYF. CDR3 in DNA: TGTGCCAGCACTTCAGGACAGTCCTACGAGCAGTACTTC.

The DNA of the CDR3 is TGCGCCAGCAGCCACGAGACTAGCGGGAGTTTAAATGAGCAGTTCTTC. Translation gives CASSHETSGSLNEQFF. The chain recombines TRBV4-3 with TRBJ2-1; 12 nucleotides align to TRBD2. Trimming at V came to 3 bases and at J to 7 bases, leaving 7 bases not matched to a gene. Germline values: CDR1 LGHNA, CDR2 YSLEER. This CDR3 comprises 16 residues.

V usage is TRBV7-2 and J usage is TRBJ2-2, with TRBD1 matching 7 bases. V shed 3 bases, J shed 0 bases, and the junction held 1 base outside the gene matches. CDR1 is SGHTA and CDR2 is FQGNSA in the germline V gene. There are 15 residues in the CDR3. The CDR3, as DNA: TGTGCCAGCAGCTTGGGGACAGCGAACACCGGGGAGCTGTTTTTT. Encoded protein: CASSLGTANTGELFF.

The chain recombines TRBV7-2 with TRBJ2-7; TRBD2 matches at 7 bases. The CDR3 length is 15 residues. The J segment lost 3 bases and the V segment lost 1 base, leaving 6 bases of the junction unmatched. Germline loops: CDR1 SGHTA, CDR2 FQGNSA. CDR3 protein: CASSLDGGGVYEQYF. Here the CDR3 DNA reads TGTGCCAGCAGCTTAGATGGCGGGGGTGTCTACGAGCAGTACTTC. Full variable domain (remainder filled in from reference TRBV7-2 and TRBJ2-7): GAGVSQSPSNKVTEKGKDVELRCDPISGHTALYWYRQSLGQGLEFLIYFQGNSAPDKSGLPSDRFSAERTGGSVSTLTIQRTQQEDSAVYLCASSLDGGGVYEQYFGPGTRLTVT.

The rearrangement uses TRBV28 and TRBJ2-7, with 15 bases that match TRBD2. Trimming cost V 8 bases and J 4 bases; bases outside gene matches: 15. The CDR3 length is 18 residues. Germline values: CDR1 MDHEN, CDR2 SYDVKM. The chain's CDR3 is CASHPGLAGGPFLYEQYF. DNA for the CDR3: TGTGCCAGCCACCCGGGACTAGCGGGAGGCCCTTTTTTGTACGAGCAGTACTTC.

The rearrangement uses TRBV28 and TRBJ2-5; 7 nucleotides line up with TRBD1. V lost 2 bases to trimming and J lost 3 bases; unmatched junction nucleotides: 6. CDR3 length: 15 residues. Germline V gene lookup returns CDR1 MDHEN and CDR2 SYDVKM. For the CDR3, the DNA is TGTGCCAGCAGTTTACCCGACAGGGCCAAAGAGACCCAGTACTTC. Translated, it gives CASSLPDRAKETQYF.

The chain is built from TRBV2 and TRBJ2-3; no clear D. Trimming removed 7 bases at V and 4 bases at J, with 9 bases between. Germline-derived CDR1 and CDR2 are SNHLY and FYNNEI. The CDR3 extends over 12 amino acids. The CDR3 region has the DNA TGTGCCAGCACACCCGCGGCAGATACGCAGTATTTT. Translating it yields CASTPAADTQYF. The variable domain in full, completed from reference TRBV2 and TRBJ2-3, reads EPEVTQTPSHQVTQMGQEVILRCVPISNHLYFYWYRQILGQKVEFLVSFYNNEISEKSEIFDDQFSVERPDGSNFTLKIRSTKLEDSAMYFCASTPAADTQYFGPGTRLTVL.

The chain couples TRBV9 to TRBJ2-2, with D maybe TRBD1 (5 bases). The germline CDR1 and CDR2 sequences are SGDLS and YYNGEE. Trimming removed 2 bases from V and 2 bases from J, with 10 bases in between. This CDR3 is 15 amino acids long. CDR3 bases: TGTGCCAGCAGCGTGATGACAGTCAACACCGGGGAGCTGTTTTTT. Protein product: CASSVMTVNTGELFF. Drawing the rest from reference TRBV9 and TRBJ2-2, the complete variable domain is DSGVTQTPKHLITATGQRVTLRCSPRSGDLSVYWYQQSLDQGLQFLIQYYNGEERAKGNILERFSAQQFPDLHSELNLSSLELGDSALYFCASSVMTVNTGELFFGEGSRLTVL.

The chain uses TRBV10-3 and TRBJ2-7; D might be TRBD1 (6 bases). CDR3 size: 14 residues. CDR1 and CDR2 (germline): ENHRY, SYGVKD. The V end was cut by 7 bases, the J end by 5 bases, with 18 bases between. CDR3 residues: CAIMGAGGVHEQYF. The CDR3 DNA is TGTGCCATCATGGGGGCAGGTGGTGTCCACGAGCAGTACTTC.

This chain links TRBV18 with TRBJ1-1; 11 nucleotides agree with TRBD1. There are 16 residues in the CDR3. Losses at the gene ends were 6 bases for V and 11 bases for J; bases not matched to a gene: 17. CDR1 KGHSH and CDR2 LQKENI come from the germline V gene. The CDR3 coding sequence is TGTGCCAGCTCCCCCGGGACAGGGGGTCTTATAAAGGCGGCTTTCTTT. This gives the protein CASSPGTGGLIKAAFF.

The gene calls are TRBV25-1 and TRBJ1-2; D unresolved. The CDR3 consists of 15 residues. CDR1 MGHDK and CDR2 SYGVNS come from the germline V gene. V was clipped by 3 bases and J by 1 base, with 12 bases between them. The CDR3 protein is CASSEEGPGNYGYTF. The CDR3 DNA sequence: TGTGCCAGCAGTGAGGAGGGTCCGGGTAACTATGGCTACACCTTC.

The count of this clone is one. The rearrangement joins TRBV19 to TRBJ2-7; possibly TRBD1 for D (6 bases). This CDR3 has 12 amino acids. Germline lookup yields CDR1 LNHDA and CDR2 SQIVND (reference sequence). Trimming removed 5 bases from V and 3 bases from J, with 8 bases in between. In DNA form, the CDR3 reads TGTGCCAGTAGTCCGGACAGCTACGAGCAGTACTTC. Translating gives CASSPDSYEQYF.

The chain has TRBV5-1 and TRBJ2-2; 7 bases are a match to TRBD1. The CDR3 length is 13 residues. Unmatched junction bases numbered 4, after V lost 3 bases and J lost 8 bases. Germline V gene sequence: CDR1 SGHRS, CDR2 YFSETQ. The chain's CDR3 is CASSWDRRGELFF. The CDR3, as DNA: TGCGCCAGCAGCTGGGACAGACGAGGGGAGCTGTTTTTT.

The V and J genes are TRBV23-1 and TRBJ2-7; 9 bases are shared with TRBD1. TRBV23-1 counts as an open reading frame of uncertain function. The CDR3 is 21 residues long. The V and J ends lost 0 bases and 0 bases, in that order; junction bases with no gene match: 18. DNA of the CDR3: TGCGCCAGCAGTCAATCTACGGGGGACAGGGAAGGTAGCGGTGACTCCTACGAGCAGTACTTC. As protein: CASSQSTGDREGSGDSYEQYF.

V usage is TRBV3-1 (or the pseudogene TRBV3-2) and J usage is TRBJ1-3; no reliable D call. Germline V gene data show CDR1 as LGHDT and CDR2 as YNNKEL (reference sequence). The CDR3 spans 15 residues. The germline V and J ends were trimmed by 1 base and 2 bases, with 9 bases remaining between them. The DNA for the CDR3 is TGTGCCAGCAGCCAAGGTATTAGCCCTGGAAACACCATATATTTT. This codes for CASSQGISPGNTIYF.

This CDR3 reads CAWTQDYNEKLFF. The CDR3 DNA sequence: TGTGCCTGGACTCAGGACTATAATGAAAAACTGTTTTTT. The chain has TRBV30 and TRBJ1-4; D uncertain. Germline CDR1 and CDR2: GTSNPN and SVGIG (reference sequence). V lost 4 bases to trimming and J lost 4 bases, with 10 bases between them. The CDR3 totals 13 residues.

V is TRBV4-1 and J is TRBJ1-1; tentative D call: TRBD1 (5 bases). V shed 4 bases and J shed 7 bases, with 19 bases lying between them. CDR1 MGHRA and CDR2 YSYEKL come from the germline V gene. The CDR3 contains 15 residues. CDR3 coding DNA: TGCGCCAGCAGCCCAGGACGGGGGACCACCCTTGAAGCTTTCTTT. Amino acid sequence: CASSPGRGTTLEAFF.